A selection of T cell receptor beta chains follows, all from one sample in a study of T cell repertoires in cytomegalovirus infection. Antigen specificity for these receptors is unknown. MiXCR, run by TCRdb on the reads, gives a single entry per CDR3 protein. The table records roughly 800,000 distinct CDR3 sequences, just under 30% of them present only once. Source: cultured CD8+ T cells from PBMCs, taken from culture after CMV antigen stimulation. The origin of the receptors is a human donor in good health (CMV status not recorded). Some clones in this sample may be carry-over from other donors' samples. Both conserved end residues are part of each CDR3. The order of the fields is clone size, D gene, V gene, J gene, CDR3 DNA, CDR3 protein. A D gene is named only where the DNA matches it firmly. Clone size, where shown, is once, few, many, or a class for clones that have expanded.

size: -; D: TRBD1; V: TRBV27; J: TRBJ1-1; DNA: TGTGCCAGCAGTTTTATCGGACAGGGGGCCGACGCTGAAGCTTTCTTT; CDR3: CASSFIGQGADAEAFF
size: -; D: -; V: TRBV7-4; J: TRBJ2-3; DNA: TGTGCCAGCAGCTTAGCTTTGGGGGCTAGCACAGATACGCAGTATTTT; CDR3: CASSLALGASTDTQYF
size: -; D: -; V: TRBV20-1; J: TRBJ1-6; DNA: TGCAGTGCTAGAGACGAAAAGGAGGGGAACAATTCACCCCTCCACTTT; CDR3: CSARDEKEGNNSPLHF
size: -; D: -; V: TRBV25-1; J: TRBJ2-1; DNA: TGTGCCAGCAGTGAATATTTCGGACTGGCGGATGAGCAGTTCTTC; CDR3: CASSEYFGLADEQFF
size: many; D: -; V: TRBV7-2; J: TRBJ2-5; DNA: TGTGCCAGCAGCCCCGACCGTTTGACCCAGTACTTC; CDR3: CASSPDRLTQYF
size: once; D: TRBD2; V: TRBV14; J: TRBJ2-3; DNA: TGTGCCAGCAGCCAACGGACTAGCGGAGACACAGATACGCAGTATTTT; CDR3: CASSQRTSGDTDTQYF
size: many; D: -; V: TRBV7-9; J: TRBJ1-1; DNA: TGTGCCAGCAGCGTTAGCGGCAGAAACACTGAAGCTTTCTTT; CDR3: CASSVSGRNTEAFF
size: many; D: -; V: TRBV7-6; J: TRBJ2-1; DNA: TGTGCCAGCACCCTCATAGGGGGGGCGATCAATAATGAGCAGTTCTTC; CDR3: CASTLIGGAINNEQFF
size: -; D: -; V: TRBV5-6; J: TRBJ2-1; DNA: TGTGCCAGCAGCCCGACGGGGGCGGAGCAGTTCTTC; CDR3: CASSPTGAEQFF
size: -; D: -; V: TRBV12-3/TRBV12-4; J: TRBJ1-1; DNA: TGTGCCACTACCGGGGCCACGAACACTGAAGCTTTCTTT; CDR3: CATTGATNTEAFF
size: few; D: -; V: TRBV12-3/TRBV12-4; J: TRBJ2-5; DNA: TGTGCCAGCAGCTTATGGCTGGGGGAGACCCAGTACTTC; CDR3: CASSLWLGETQYF
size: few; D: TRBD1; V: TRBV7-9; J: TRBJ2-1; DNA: TGTGCCAGCAGCTTTGGGGGGACAGGGGCGAGGGATGAGCAGTTCTTC; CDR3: CASSFGGTGARDEQFF
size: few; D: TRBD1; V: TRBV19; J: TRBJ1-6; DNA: TGTGCCAGTAGGACCGGAGCACAGGGGGGCCATAATTCACCCCTCCACTTT; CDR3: CASRTGAQGGHNSPLHF
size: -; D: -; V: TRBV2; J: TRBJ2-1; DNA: TGTGCCAGCAAGGCCTATCACCCCGATGAGCAGTTCTTC; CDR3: CASKAYHPDEQFF
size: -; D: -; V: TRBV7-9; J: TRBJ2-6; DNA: TGTGCCAGCAGCTTATGGGGCCCAGACCCTGGGGCCAACGTCCTGACTTTC; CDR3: CASSLWGPDPGANVLTF
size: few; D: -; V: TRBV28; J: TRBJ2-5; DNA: TGTGCCAGCAGTTTTATGGTGGGCGGCGAGACCCAGTACTTC; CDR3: CASSFMVGGETQYF
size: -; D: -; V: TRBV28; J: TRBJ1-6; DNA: TGTGCCAGCAGTTCCGGGGGGCCCTCACCCCTCCACTTT; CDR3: CASSSGGPSPLHF
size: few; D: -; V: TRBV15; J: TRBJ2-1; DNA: TGTGCCACCAGCAGAGATGAGGGGAGCTCCTACAATGAGCAGTTCTTC; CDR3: CATSRDEGSSYNEQFF